The 2 T cell receptor beta chains reported below all come from one sample, sequenced in a study of OX40 agonist ivuxolimab in advanced cancers. The method was immunoSEQ multiplex PCR; TCRdb's version includes in-frame clones alone and lacks a portion of them. This table holds about 10,000 clones, about 79% found once. Sequences were derived from CD4+ or CD8+ T cells sorted from blood, sampled in a trial of the OX40 agonist ivuxolimab. These receptors were obtained from an adult with an advanced solid tumor such as melanoma, head and neck, liver or kidney cancer.

The chain combines TRBV4-3 with TRBJ2-1; D might be TRBD1 or TRBD2, each matching 6 bases. V gave up 0 bases and J gave up 8 bases, with 14 bases separating them. The CDR3 is 15 residues long. CDR1 and CDR2 from the germline V gene are LGHNA and YSLEER. The CDR3 sequence: CASSQEKEGVDEQFF. The CDR3 bases are TGCGCCAGCAGCCAAGAAAAGGAGGGGGTCGATGAGCAGTTCTTC.

The CDR3 bases are TGTGCCAGCAGCCTTCGGACAGTCTTCTCCTACGAGCAGTACTTC. Translating gives CASSLRTVFSYEQYF. The chain combines TRBV27 with TRBJ2-7, with D possibly TRBD1 on 6 matching bases. V lost 6 bases and J 0 bases, leaving 15 bases between the germline ends. The germline gives CDR1 MNHEY, CDR2 SMNVEV (reference sequence). The length of the CDR3 is 15 residues.